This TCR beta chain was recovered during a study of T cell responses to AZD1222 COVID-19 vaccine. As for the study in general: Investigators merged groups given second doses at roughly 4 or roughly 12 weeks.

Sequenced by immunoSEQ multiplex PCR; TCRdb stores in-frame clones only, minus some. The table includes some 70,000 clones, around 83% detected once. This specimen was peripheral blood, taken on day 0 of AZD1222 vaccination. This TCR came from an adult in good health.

DNA for the CDR3: TGTGCCAGCAGCCCCGACCAGGCGCTCTCCTACGAGCAGTACTTC. Its translation: CASSPDQALSYEQYF. The V gene is TRBV7-9, the J gene TRBJ2-7; D is unclear. V was trimmed by 5 bases and J by 0 bases, leaving 14 bases between them. The V gene's germline CDR1 is SEHNR and CDR2 FQNEAQ (reference sequence). The CDR3 contains 15 residues.